This T cell receptor beta chain was captured in a study of shared clonotypes between healthy human individuals. Profiling relied on immunoSEQ multiplex PCR, and the TCRdb table lists in-frame clones only, not all of them. Counted here are hundreds of thousands of clones, about three quarters occurring once; the ten biggest clones make up around 1.8%. Trimming at V came to 7 bases and at J to 6 bases, leaving 5 bases not matched to a gene. CDR1 is MDHEN, CDR2 SYDVKM, per germline. The CDR3 totals 14 residues. This receptor was obtained from a woman aged 25 to 45 in good health. The J gene is TRBJ2-1, the V gene TRBV28; TRBD2 matches 11 bases. The specimen sequenced was memory CD4+ T cells sorted from blood. Subset here: CD45RA-negative fraction. Here the CDR3 DNA reads TGTGCCAGCATACCCGGGACTAGCGGCAATGAGCAGTTCTTC. This gives the protein CASIPGTSGNEQFF.